This T cell receptor beta chain was sequenced for a study of blood T cells in healthy people across ages. CDR3 length: 16 amino acids. Germline CDR1 reads SNHLY; CDR2 reads FYNNEI. The J segment lost 2 bases and the V segment lost 6 bases, leaving 9 bases of the junction unmatched. The use of a sample-barcoded 5' primer and a J-beta primer mix characterized a second PCR of roughly 6 to 11 cycles. CDR3-containing paired-end reads numbered at least 2.5 million in each sample. One entry per CDR3 protein results from TCRdb running MiXCR on the 5' RACE reads. Here the sample spans about 780,000 distinct CDR3 sequences, 20% to 30% being singletons. This clonotype was seen only a few times. These same records also appear under a second study, on T cells of mothers and their children. This second study says: Material was donated by three healthy Caucasian mothers and their six children. An overlap that was slightly higher, though non-significant, was seen in related mother-child pairs versus unrelated pairs.

Source material: blood. This receptor was taken from a boy younger than 18 in good health. The chain is built from TRBV2 and TRBJ2-3, with TRBD1 matching 9 bases. This CDR3 is CASSPPGTGPTDTQYF. CDR3 nucleotide sequence: TGTGCCAGCAGCCCACCCGGGACAGGGCCCACAGATACGCAGTATTTT.